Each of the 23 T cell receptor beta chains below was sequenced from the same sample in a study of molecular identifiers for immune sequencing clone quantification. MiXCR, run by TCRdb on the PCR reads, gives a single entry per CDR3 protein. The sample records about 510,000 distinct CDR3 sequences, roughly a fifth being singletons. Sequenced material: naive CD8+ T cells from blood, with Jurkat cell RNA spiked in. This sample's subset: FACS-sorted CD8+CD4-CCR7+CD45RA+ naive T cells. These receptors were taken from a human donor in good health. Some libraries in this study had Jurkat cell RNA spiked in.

CDR3 sequence (DNA): TGTGCCAGTAGTATAGGCCCCGGACTAGCCGATACGCAGTATTTT. This translates into CASSIGPGLADTQYF. The chain links TRBV19 to TRBJ2-3, with 8 nucleotides matching TRBD2. J lost 6 bases, V lost 1 base, and 6 bases had no gene match. Germline CDR1 is LNHDA and CDR2 is SQIVND (reference sequence). This CDR3 contains 15 residues. The variable domain in full, completed from reference TRBV19 and TRBJ2-3, reads DGGITQSPKYLFRKEGQNVTLSCEQNLNHDAMYWYRQDPGQGLRLIYYSQIVNDFQKGDIAEGYSVSREKKESFPLTVTSAQKNPTAFYLCASSIGPGLADTQYFGPGTRLTVL.

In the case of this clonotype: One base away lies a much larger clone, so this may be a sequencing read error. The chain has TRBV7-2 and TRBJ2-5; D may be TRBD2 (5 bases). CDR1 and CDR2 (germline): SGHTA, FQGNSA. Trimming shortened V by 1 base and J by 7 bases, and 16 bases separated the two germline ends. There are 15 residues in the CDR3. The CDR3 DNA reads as TGTGCCAGCAGCTTAGATCTCAGCTCCGGAGGGACCCAGTACTTC. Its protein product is CASSLDLSSGGTQYF.

CDR3 residues: CASSSKTSGGYSYNEQFF. The CDR3 DNA follows: TGTGCCAGCTCATCTAAAACTAGCGGGGGCTACTCCTACAATGAGCAGTTCTTC. The chain recombines TRBV18 with TRBJ2-1, with 11 bases lining up with TRBD2. From germline, CDR1 is KGHSH and CDR2 LQKENI. CDR3 length: 18 amino acids. With V trimmed by 5 bases and J by 0 bases, 9 bases remained unmatched.

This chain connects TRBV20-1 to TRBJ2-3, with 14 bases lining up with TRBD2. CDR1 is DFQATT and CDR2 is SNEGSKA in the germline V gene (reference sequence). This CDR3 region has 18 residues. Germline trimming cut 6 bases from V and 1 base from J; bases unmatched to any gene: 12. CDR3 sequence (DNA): TGCAGTGCCTTGATTTATCCGGGACTAGCGGGGGGCACAGATACGCAGTATTTT. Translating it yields CSALIYPGLAGGTDTQYF.

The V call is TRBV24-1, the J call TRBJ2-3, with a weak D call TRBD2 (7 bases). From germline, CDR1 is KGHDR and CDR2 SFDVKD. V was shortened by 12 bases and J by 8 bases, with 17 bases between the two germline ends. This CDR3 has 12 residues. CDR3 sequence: CAASTGGGTQYF. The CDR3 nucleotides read TGTGCCGCCTCGACGGGGGGCGGTACGCAGTATTTT.

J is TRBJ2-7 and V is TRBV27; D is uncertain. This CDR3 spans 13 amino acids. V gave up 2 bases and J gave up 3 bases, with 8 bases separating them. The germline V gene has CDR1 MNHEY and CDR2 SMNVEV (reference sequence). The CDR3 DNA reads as TGTGCCAGCAGTTTAGCCCTTCACTACGAGCAGTACTTC. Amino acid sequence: CASSLALHYEQYF.

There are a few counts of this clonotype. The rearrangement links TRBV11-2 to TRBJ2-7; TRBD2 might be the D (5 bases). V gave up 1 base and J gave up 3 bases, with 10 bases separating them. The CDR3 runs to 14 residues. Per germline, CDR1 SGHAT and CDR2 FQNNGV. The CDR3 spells CASSLVEGYYEQYF. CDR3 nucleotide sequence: TGTGCCAGCAGCTTAGTCGAGGGTTACTACGAGCAGTACTTC. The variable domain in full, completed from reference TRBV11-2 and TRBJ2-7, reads EAGVAQSPRYKIIEKRQSVAFWCNPISGHATLYWYQQILGQGPKLLIQFQNNGVVDDSQLPKDRFSAERLKGVDSTLKIQPAKLEDSAVYLCASSLVEGYYEQYFGPGTRLTVT.

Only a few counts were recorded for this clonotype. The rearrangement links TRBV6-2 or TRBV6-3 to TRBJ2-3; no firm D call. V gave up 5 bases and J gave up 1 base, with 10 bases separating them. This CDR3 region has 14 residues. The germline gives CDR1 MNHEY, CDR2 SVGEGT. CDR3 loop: CASSGPRGTDTQYF. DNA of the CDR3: TGTGCCAGCAGTGGACCCCGAGGCACAGATACGCAGTATTTT.

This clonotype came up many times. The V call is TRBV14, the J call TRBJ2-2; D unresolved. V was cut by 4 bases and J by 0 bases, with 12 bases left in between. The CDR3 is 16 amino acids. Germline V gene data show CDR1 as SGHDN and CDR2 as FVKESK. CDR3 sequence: CASSLTDGSNTGELFF. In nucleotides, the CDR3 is TGTGCCAGCAGCCTAACCGACGGATCGAACACCGGGGAGCTGTTTTTT.

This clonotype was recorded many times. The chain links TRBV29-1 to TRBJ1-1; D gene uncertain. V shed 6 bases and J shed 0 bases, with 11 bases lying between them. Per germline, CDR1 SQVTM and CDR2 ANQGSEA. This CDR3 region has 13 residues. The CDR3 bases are TGCAGCGTGCTGCCCTGGGTGAACACTGAAGCTTTCTTT. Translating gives CSVLPWVNTEAFF.

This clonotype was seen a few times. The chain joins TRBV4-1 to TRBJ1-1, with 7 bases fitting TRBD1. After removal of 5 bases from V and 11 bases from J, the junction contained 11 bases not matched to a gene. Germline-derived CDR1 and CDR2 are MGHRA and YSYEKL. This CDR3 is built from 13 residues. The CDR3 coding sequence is TGCGCCAGCAGCGAATACAGGGGCGCCGAGGCTTTCTTT. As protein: CASSEYRGAEAFF.

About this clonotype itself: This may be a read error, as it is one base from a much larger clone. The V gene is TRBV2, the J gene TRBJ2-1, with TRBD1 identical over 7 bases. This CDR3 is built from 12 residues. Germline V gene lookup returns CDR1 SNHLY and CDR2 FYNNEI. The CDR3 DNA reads TGTGCCGGCCCGGGACAGTACAATGAGCGGTTCTTC. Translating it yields CAGPGQYNERFF.

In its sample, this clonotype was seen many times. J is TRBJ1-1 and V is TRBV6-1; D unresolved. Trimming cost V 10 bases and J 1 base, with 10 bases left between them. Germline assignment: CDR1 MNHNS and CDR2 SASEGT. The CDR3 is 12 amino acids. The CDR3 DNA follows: TGTGCCACTATCCTGCGGAACACTGAAGCTTTCTTT. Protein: CATILRNTEAFF.

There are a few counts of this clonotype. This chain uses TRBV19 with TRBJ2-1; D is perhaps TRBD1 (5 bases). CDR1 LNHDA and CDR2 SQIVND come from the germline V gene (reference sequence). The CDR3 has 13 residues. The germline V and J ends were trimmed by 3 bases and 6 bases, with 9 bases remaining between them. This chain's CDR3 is CASSIPGPNEQFF. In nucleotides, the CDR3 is TGTGCCAGTAGTATCCCAGGGCCCAATGAGCAGTTCTTC.

The CDR3 loop is CASRLAGGLREQYF. In DNA, the CDR3 is TGTGCCAGCAGGCTAGCGGGGGGTCTCCGGGAGCAGTACTTC. V is TRBV6-2 or TRBV6-3 and J is TRBJ2-7; 11 bases are shared with TRBD2. With 6 bases clipped from V and 7 bases from J, the junction kept 8 bases outside the gene matches. Germline CDR1 reads MNHEY; CDR2 reads SVGEGT. CDR3 size: 14 residues.

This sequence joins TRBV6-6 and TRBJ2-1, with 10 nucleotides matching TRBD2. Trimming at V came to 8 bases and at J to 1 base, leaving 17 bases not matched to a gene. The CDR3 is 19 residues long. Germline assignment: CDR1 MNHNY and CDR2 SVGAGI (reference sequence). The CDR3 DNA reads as TGTGCCAGCTCTAAGCTGGCTAGCGGGGGACGGGGGTCCTACAATGAGCAGTTCTTC. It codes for CASSKLASGGRGSYNEQFF.

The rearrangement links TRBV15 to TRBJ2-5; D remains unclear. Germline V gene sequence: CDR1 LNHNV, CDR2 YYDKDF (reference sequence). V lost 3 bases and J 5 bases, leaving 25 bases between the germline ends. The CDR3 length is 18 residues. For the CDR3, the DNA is TGTGCCACCAGCAGGAGCGTAGGCACCACGTTGTTTCTGGAGACCCAGTACTTC. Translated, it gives CATSRSVGTTLFLETQYF.

CDR3 sequence reads: CASSFDRGDTGELFF. The CDR3 region has the DNA TGTGCCAGCAGTTTCGACAGGGGTGACACCGGGGAGCTGTTTTTT. The rearrangement joins TRBV12-3 or TRBV12-4 to TRBJ2-2; 8 positions agree with TRBD1. V lost 3 bases and J lost 3; bases outside the gene matches: 3. The CDR3 has 15 residues.

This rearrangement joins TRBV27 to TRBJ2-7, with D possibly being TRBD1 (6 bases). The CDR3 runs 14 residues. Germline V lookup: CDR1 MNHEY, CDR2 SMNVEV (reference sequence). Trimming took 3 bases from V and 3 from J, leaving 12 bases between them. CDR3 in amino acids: CASSLLDSRYEQYF. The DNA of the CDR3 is TGTGCCAGCAGTTTGCTGGACAGCCGCTACGAGCAGTACTTC.

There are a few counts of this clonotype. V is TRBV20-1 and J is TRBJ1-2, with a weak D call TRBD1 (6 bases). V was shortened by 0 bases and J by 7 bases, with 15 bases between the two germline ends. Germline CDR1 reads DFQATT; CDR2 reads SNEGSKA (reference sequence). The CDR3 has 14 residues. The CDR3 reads CSARDSGGLFGYTF. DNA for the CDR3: TGCAGTGCTAGAGATTCCGGGGGGCTGTTTGGCTACACCTTC.

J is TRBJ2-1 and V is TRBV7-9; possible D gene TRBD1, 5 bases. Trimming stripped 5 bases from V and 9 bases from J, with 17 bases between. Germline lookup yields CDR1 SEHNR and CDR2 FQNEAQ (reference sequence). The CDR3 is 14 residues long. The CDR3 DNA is TGTGCCAGCAGCATTAGTGGGGAAGGGGCTGAGCAGTTCTTC. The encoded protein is CASSISGEGAEQFF.

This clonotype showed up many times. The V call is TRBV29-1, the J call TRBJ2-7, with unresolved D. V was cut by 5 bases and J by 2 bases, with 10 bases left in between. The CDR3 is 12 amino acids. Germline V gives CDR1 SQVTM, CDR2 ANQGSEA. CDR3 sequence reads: CSVRGTAYEQYF. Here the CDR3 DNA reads TGCAGCGTTCGAGGCACCGCCTACGAGCAGTACTTC.

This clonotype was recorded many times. The CDR3 nucleotides are TGTGCCAGCAGTTACGGAGGAAAGAACACTGAAGCTTTCTTT. Translating gives CASSYGGKNTEAFF. The rearrangement links TRBV6-5 to TRBJ1-1, with unresolved D. V was cut by 2 bases and J by 1 base, with 8 bases left in between. From germline, CDR1 is MNHEY and CDR2 SVGAGI. The length of the CDR3 is 14 residues.